These 8 T cell receptor beta chains were all obtained from the same sample, sequenced in a study of early T cells in non-severe SARS-CoV-2 infection. Each CDR3 protein is one row after TCRdb ran MiXCR on the 5' RACE reads. The profile shows over 45,000 distinct CDR3 sequences, about 7.7% of them singletons. This sample comprised whole blood, obtained at baseline. These receptors were obtained from an adult who was a healthcare worker with PCR-confirmed SARS-CoV-2 infection or an uninfected control (not recorded which).

CDR3 DNA sequence: TGCGCCAGCAGCTTGGAGGTGGCAGGGGTCGAGCAGTACTTC. Its protein is CASSLEVAGVEQYF. This sequence joins TRBV5-1 and TRBJ2-7, with D perhaps matching TRBD1 (6 bases). This CDR3 region has 14 residues. V shed 0 bases and J shed 6 bases, with 13 bases lying between them. The germline V gene has CDR1 SGHRS and CDR2 YFSETQ. Combining the CDR3 with reference TRBV5-1 and TRBJ2-7 gives the whole variable domain KAGVTQTPRYLIKTRGQQVTLSCSPISGHRSVSWYQQTPGQGLQFLFEYFSETQRNKGNFPGRFSGRQFSNSRSEMNVSTLELGDSALYLCASSLEVAGVEQYFGPGTRLTVT.

This clonotype has only a few counts. V gene TRBV20-1 combines with J gene TRBJ2-7; 7 bases align to TRBD1. V lost 7 bases to trimming and J lost 2 bases; unmatched junction nucleotides: 11. This CDR3 region has 14 residues. Germline CDR1 and CDR2: DFQATT and SNEGSKA (reference sequence). The CDR3 here is CSDPATGSPYEQYF. The CDR3 bases are TGCAGTGACCCGGCGACAGGGTCCCCCTACGAGCAGTACTTC.

This clonotype was counted many times. The J gene is TRBJ2-2, the V gene TRBV7-8, with D maybe TRBD2 (6 bases). There are 17 residues in the CDR3. The V end lost 1 base, the J end lost 5 bases, and 17 bases lay between the germline ends. Per the germline V gene, CDR1 is SGHVS and CDR2 is FQNEAQ. The CDR3 sequence: CASSLELAHGRTGELFF. CDR3 bases: TGTGCCAGCAGCTTAGAACTAGCCCACGGACGAACCGGGGAGCTGTTTTTT.

This clonotype was recorded at least ten times. The genes are TRBV29-1 and TRBJ1-1; no clear D gene. The CDR3 has 11 residues. The germline gives CDR1 SQVTM, CDR2 ANQGSEA. Between the trimmed V and J ends, which lost 7 bases and 1 base, there was a span of 7 bases. The CDR3 reads CSGAQNTEAFF. The CDR3 DNA reads as TGCAGCGGTGCTCAGAACACTGAAGCTTTCTTT.

This clonotype was counted only a few times. V usage is TRBV20-1 and J usage is TRBJ2-7; 10 bases are shared with TRBD1. The V gene's germline CDR1 is DFQATT and CDR2 SNEGSKA (reference sequence). V lost 2 bases to trimming and J lost 3 bases; unmatched junction nucleotides: 4. The CDR3 runs 14 residues. CDR3: CSARSGQGGYEQYF. The CDR3 nucleotides are TGCAGTGCTAGATCCGGACAGGGGGGCTACGAGCAGTACTTC.

This sequence joins TRBV11-2 and TRBJ2-2, with D hard to call. The germline V gene encodes CDR1 SGHAT and CDR2 FQNNGV. V was shortened by 2 bases and J by 3 bases, with 7 bases between the two germline ends. The CDR3 extends over 14 amino acids. The CDR3 bases are TGTGCCAGCAGCTTATTGCTGGACACCGGGGAGCTGTTTTTT. Translated, it gives CASSLLLDTGELFF.

The V call is TRBV20-1, the J call TRBJ2-2, with 8 bases identical to TRBD2. Germline CDR1 reads DFQATT; CDR2 reads SNEGSKA (reference sequence). The CDR3 is 16 residues long. Trimming removed 0 bases from V and 7 bases from J; junction bases left unmatched: 10. The CDR3 here is CSARDWVAGRLGELFF. The DNA for the CDR3 is TGCAGTGCTAGAGATTGGGTAGCGGGAAGACTCGGGGAGCTGTTTTTT.

The table lists this clonotype with a few counts. The chain uses TRBV6-1 and TRBJ1-5; D possibly corresponds to TRBD1 (6 bases). V dropped 4 bases and J dropped 7 bases, with 17 bases sitting between them. Germline V gives CDR1 MNHNS, CDR2 SASEGT. The CDR3 consists of 15 residues. CDR3 coding DNA: TGTGCCAGCAGTGTCTCCCAGGGAGGGGGGCAGCCCCAGCATTTT. Amino acids: CASSVSQGGGQPQHF.